This T cell receptor beta chain was found in a study of beta chain features in type 1 diabetes. Whole-study findings and limits: There was a moderate but significant shortening of TCRB CDR3s in all four CD4+ subsets of Type 1 diabetes patients. More deletions and fewer insertions at VDJ junctions were seen in type 1 diabetes patients. For patients and controls alike, PCR might favor shorter templates to the same degree.

A note on this clone: Antigen specificity is unknown.

Germline assignment: CDR1 SGHTA and CDR2 FQGNSA. V lost 5 bases and J 4 bases, leaving 17 bases between the germline ends. The CDR3 spans 15 residues. Cells sorted by CD45RO/CCR7/CD25/CD127/CD95/CD27 comprised CD4+ naive, central memory, regulatory and stem cell-like memory cells. The sequenced template was cDNA made from the entire isolated RNA. Measured with immunoSEQ multiplex PCR; TCRdb has only the in-frame clones, and not every one. The sample shows 160,000 or so clones, about 9% of them seen only once. This chain uses TRBV7-2 with TRBJ1-2, with D tentatively TRBD1 (5 bases). The receptor was derived from a woman aged 18 to 35 with type 1 diabetes. Sample: central memory CD4+ T cells from blood. DNA for the CDR3: TGTGCCAGCAGCCAACGGCCAGGGTTCGGCTATGGCTACACCTTC. It encodes CASSQRPGFGYGYTF.